The clone carrying this TCR beta chain was counted ten times or more. Its antigen remains unidentified. This sample is part of a study of human T cells and chemical hapten exposure. Study-wide points: Those TCRs sitting above 1 in 1000 frequency stayed the same with DPC sensitization.

Time point indicated: patch test 2, 6 weeks after DPC sensitization. The treatment denotes: therapeutic diphenylcyclopropenone sensitization with weekly scalp DPC. Germline CDR1 and CDR2: LNHNV and YYDKDF (reference sequence). The ends were cut back, 2 bases at V and 2 bases at J, with 9 bases in the middle. The CDR3 is 14 residues long. TCRdb redid the calling of the RACE reads with MiXCR, one entry per CDR3 protein. The sample lists around 100,000 distinct CDR3 sequences; over 10% were seen once. This chain links TRBV15 with TRBJ2-5; D unresolved. Sequenced here: whole blood, sampled in connection with sensitization to the hapten diphenylcyclopropenone (DPC). The origin of this receptor is a woman in her 40s with alopecia areata. Some clones in this sample may be carry-over from other donors' samples. The CDR3 reads CATSRPRTQETQYF. In DNA form, the CDR3 reads TGTGCCACCAGCAGACCCAGAACGCAAGAGACCCAGTACTTC.